These 5 T cell receptor beta chains came from one sample sequenced in a study of OX40 agonist ivuxolimab in advanced cancers. Generated by immunoSEQ multiplex PCR, the TCRdb table keeps only in-frame clones and is missing some. The table records 25,000 or so clones, roughly 85% of them present only once. The source was CD4+ or CD8+ T cells sorted from blood, collected in a trial of the OX40 agonist ivuxolimab. The origin of the receptors is an adult with an advanced solid tumor such as melanoma, head and neck, liver or kidney cancer.

This clone came up a few times. This chain uses TRBV5-1 with TRBJ1-4; D gene uncertain. Germline V gene sequence: CDR1 SGHRS, CDR2 YFSETQ. Trimming took 0 bases from V and 3 from J, leaving 15 bases between them. This CDR3 comprises 17 residues. This CDR3 is CASSLGDTPVANEKLFF. CDR3 in DNA: TGCGCCAGCAGCTTGGGGGATACGCCTGTGGCTAATGAAAAACTGTTTTTT.

The rearrangement links TRBV4-1 to TRBJ1-4, with 7 bases that match TRBD1. Per the germline V gene, CDR1 is MGHRA and CDR2 is YSYEKL. This CDR3 has 15 amino acids. Trimming removed 6 bases from V and 7 bases from J; junction bases left unmatched: 11. CDR3 residues: CASSRRDSWGEKLFF. The DNA for the CDR3 is TGCGCCAGCAGTCGGAGGGACAGTTGGGGTGAAAAACTGTTTTTT.

The V and J genes are TRBV5-5 and TRBJ2-7; 7 bases match TRBD1. CDR1 is SGHKS and CDR2 is YYEKEE in the germline V gene (reference sequence). CDR3 length: 15 residues. The ends lost 4 bases at V and 2 bases at J; junction bases unmatched: 9. The CDR3 coding sequence is TGTGCCAGCAGCCCGACAGGGATGGGAGCCTACGAGCAGTACTTC. This encodes CASSPTGMGAYEQYF. The full variable domain, with the rest looked up from reference TRBV5-5 and TRBJ2-7, is DAGVTQSPTHLIKTRGQQVTLRCSPISGHKSVSWYQQVLGQGPQFIFQYYEKEERGRGNFPDRFSARQFPNYSSELNVNALLLGDSALYLCASSPTGMGAYEQYFGPGTRLTVT.

This chain connects TRBV19 to TRBJ1-2; 11 bases are a match to TRBD1. V shed 5 bases and J 7 bases; nucleotides not matched to a gene: 9. The CDR3 consists of 15 residues. Germline-derived CDR1 and CDR2 are LNHDA and SQIVND (reference sequence). CDR3 sequence reads: CASSPRTGGAGGYTF. The CDR3 DNA reads as TGTGCCAGTAGTCCACGGACAGGGGGCGCGGGTGGCTACACCTTC. Full variable domain (remainder filled in from reference TRBV19 and TRBJ1-2): DGGITQSPKYLFRKEGQNVTLSCEQNLNHDAMYWYRQDPGQGLRLIYYSQIVNDFQKGDIAEGYSVSREKKESFPLTVTSAQKNPTAFYLCASSPRTGGAGGYTFGSGTRLTVV.

CDR3 region: CASSSTGTSSYEQYF. The DNA of the CDR3 is TGCGCCAGCAGCTCTACCGGGACTAGCTCCTACGAGCAGTACTTC. The genes are TRBV5-1 and TRBJ2-7; TRBD2 matches 8 bases. The CDR3 sequence is 15 residues long. V shed 3 bases and J 0 bases; nucleotides not matched to a gene: 5. Germline V gene sequence: CDR1 SGHRS, CDR2 YFSETQ.